This T cell receptor (beta chain) is from a study of blood T cell repertoires in COVID-19. Study background: The samples span acute and convalescent COVID-19 from the United States, Italy and Spain.

Clones were read by immunoSEQ multiplex PCR, and TCRdb kept only the in-frame ones, dropping some. This sample yields some 290,000 clones, of which around 86% are seen a single time; less than 4.5% belongs to the top ten. Germline values: CDR1 LNHNV, CDR2 YYDKDF (reference sequence). This CDR3 contains 15 residues. With 6 bases clipped from V and 5 bases from J, the junction kept 10 bases outside the gene matches. Material: peripheral blood. The TCR originated in a young man with active or convalescent COVID-19. J is TRBJ2-1 and V is TRBV15, with 7 bases lining up with TRBD2. In DNA, the CDR3 is TGTGCCACCAGGTACAGCGGGATGGGCCACAATGAGCAGTTCTTC. Encoded protein: CATRYSGMGHNEQFF. Full variable domain (rest looked up from reference TRBV15 and TRBJ2-1): DAMVIQNPRYQVTQFGKPVTLSCSQTLNHNVMYWYQQKSSQAPKLLFHYYDKDFNNEADTPDNFQSRRPNTSFCFLDIRSPGLGDTAMYLCATRYSGMGHNEQFFGPGTRLTVL.